Below are 8 T cell receptor beta chains sequenced from a single sample in a study of blood T cell repertoires in COVID-19. The assay was immunoSEQ multiplex PCR, and TCRdb's table has in-frame clones only and misses some. Counted here are over 200,000 clones, approximately 91% occurring once; the ten biggest clones make up 2.5% to 3.5%. The sequenced sample was peripheral blood. These TCRs come from a woman in her fifties or sixties with acute or convalescent COVID-19.

A single count supports this clone. This chain's CDR3 is CASSLRGWNSPLHF. The DNA of the CDR3 is TGTGCCAGCAGCTTAAGGGGCTGGAATTCACCCCTCCACTTT. The rearrangement links TRBV11-1 to TRBJ1-6, with D possibly TRBD1 on 5 matching bases. Trimming removed 2 bases from V and 7 bases from J, with 9 bases in between. The V gene's germline CDR1 is SGHAT and CDR2 FQDESV (reference sequence). The CDR3 contains 14 residues. Full variable domain (outside the CDR3, taken from reference TRBV11-1 and TRBJ1-6): EAEVAQSPRYKITEKSQAVAFWCDPISGHATLYWYRQILGQGPELLVQFQDESVVDDSQLPKDRFSAERLKGVDSTLKIQPAELGDSAMYLCASSLRGWNSPLHFGNGTRLTVT.

V and J are TRBV18 and TRBJ1-1; tentative D call: TRBD1 (5 bases). CDR1 and CDR2 (germline): KGHSH, LQKENI. CDR3 size: 16 residues. V was cut by 3 bases and J by 1 base, with 15 bases left in between. DNA of the CDR3: TGTGCCAGCTCACCTCGGGACTGGAACTCGAACACTGAAGCTTTCTTT. Translation gives CASSPRDWNSNTEAFF.

V usage is TRBV5-1 and J usage is TRBJ1-2; D is ambiguous. This CDR3 region has 14 residues. The ends were cut back, 4 bases at V and 4 bases at J, with 14 bases in the middle. The germline V gene has CDR1 SGHRS and CDR2 YFSETQ. The CDR3 nucleotides are TGCGCCAGCAGCAACTTCGAGTCCCCCTATGGCTACACCTTC. Translating gives CASSNFESPYGYTF.

The rearrangement joins TRBV24-1 to TRBJ2-1; 8 bases are shared with TRBD2. The CDR3 extends over 16 amino acids. J lost 7 bases, V lost 0 bases, and 7 bases had no gene match. The germline V gene has CDR1 KGHDR and CDR2 SFDVKD. DNA for the CDR3: TGTGCCACCAGTGATTTGGGAGCGGGAGCAGGTAATGAGCAGTTCTTC. Its protein is CATSDLGAGAGNEQFF.

The V gene is TRBV4-2, the J gene TRBJ1-2; 9 bases map to TRBD1. The CDR3 covers 16 residues. The germline V gene encodes CDR1 LGHNA and CDR2 YNFKEQ. Trimming at V came to 3 bases and at J to 8 bases, leaving 13 bases not matched to a gene. The CDR3 nucleotides are TGTGCCAGCAGCCAGGGACAGGGCCTAAGCTTATCCGGCTACACCTTC. It translates to CASSQGQGLSLSGYTF.

The chain employs TRBV6-1 and TRBJ1-2; D is possibly TRBD1 (5 bases). CDR3 length equals 14 residues. V was cut by 1 base and J by 6 bases, with 12 bases left in between. CDR1 is MNHNS and CDR2 is SASEGT in the germline V gene. CDR3 in DNA: TGTGCCAGCAGTGAAGTAAGGGGCTTGAATGGCTACACCTTC. Its translation: CASSEVRGLNGYTF.

The V gene is TRBV19, the J gene TRBJ1-2; D might be TRBD1 (6 bases). Per the germline V gene, CDR1 is LNHDA and CDR2 is SQIVND (reference sequence). CDR3 length equals 15 residues. With 6 bases removed from V and 4 bases from J, the gap between germline ends came to 18 bases. DNA for the CDR3: TGTGCCAGTAGGACAGGAGGTGGGCTTCCCTATGGCTACACCTTC. Its translation: CASRTGGGLPYGYTF.

The chain's CDR3 is CASSLLGSGNTIYF. The CDR3 DNA reads TGTGCCAGCAGCTTACTAGGCTCTGGAAACACCATATATTTT. The V and J genes are TRBV5-6 and TRBJ1-3; D unclear. The CDR3 covers 14 residues. V lost 2 bases to trimming and J lost 0 bases, with 6 bases between them. Germline V lookup: CDR1 SGHDT, CDR2 YYEEEE.